The 19 T cell receptor beta chains reported below all come from one sample, sequenced in a study of T cell clusters in autoimmune cytopenias. TRB was amplified from approximately 230 ng of peripheral blood genomic DNA per sample. TRB was amplified by touch-down multiplex PCR, primer pools A and B combined. Using the multiplex PCR reads, TCRdb records one entry per CDR3 protein without DNA. Its clone listing holds around 10,000 distinct CDR3 sequences. This same sample was also part of a study on T cell repertoires in aging, cancer and after chemotherapy.

The sequenced sample was peripheral blood. The receptor set was obtained from a human donor in good health.

The genes are TRBV28 and TRBJ1-5. Germline values: CDR1 MDHEN, CDR2 SYDVKM. The CDR3 has 12 amino acids. Here the CDR3 reads CASSFPRQPQHF. Variable domain in full (rest from reference TRBV28 and TRBJ1-5): DVKVTQSSRYLVKRTGEKVFLECVQDMDHENMFWYRQDPGLGLRLIYFSYDVKMKEKGDIPEGYSVSREKKERFSLILESASTNQTSMYLCASSFPRQPQHFGDGTRLSIL.

This clonotype is identified as medium-sized from frequency. V and J are TRBV5-6 and TRBJ2-2; no DNA is available, so the TRBD2 call from TCRdb remains unchecked. The CDR3 covers 16 residues. In germline, CDR1 is SGHDT, CDR2 YYEEEE. The CDR3 protein is CASSLGTSGLTGELFF.

V usage is TRBV7-9 and J usage is TRBJ1-6; the D gene TCRdb calls, TRBD1, cannot be checked with no DNA. Germline-derived CDR1 and CDR2 are SEHNR and FQNEAQ (reference sequence). This CDR3 is 15 amino acids long. CDR3 protein: CASSLAAGIDSPLHF.

J is TRBJ1-1 and V is TRBV15; checking the TCRdb D call of TRBD1 is not possible without DNA. This CDR3 region has 15 residues. Germline V gives CDR1 LNHNV, CDR2 YYDKDF (reference sequence). The CDR3 region is CATSRQQGDVTEAFF.

The gene calls are TRBV12-3 or TRBV12-4 and TRBJ1-1; there is no DNA to check the TCRdb D call of TRBD1. CDR3 length: 13 residues. CDR3 loop: CASRKQDYTEAFF.

The chain employs TRBV27 and TRBJ2-5; TCRdb indicates TRBD1, and absent DNA this call remains unverified. In germline, CDR1 is MNHEY, CDR2 SMNVEV (reference sequence). The CDR3 covers 18 residues. The CDR3 loop reads CASSPRLRTADATETQYF.

The V gene is TRBV24-1, the J gene TRBJ2-1; TCRdb picks TRBD2, but there is no DNA to check that call. The CDR3 covers 17 residues. Per the germline V gene, CDR1 is KGHDR and CDR2 is SFDVKD. CDR3 protein: CATSDSTGTRGYNEQFF.

This clonotype is called medium-sized based on its frequency. The chain has TRBV6-5 and TRBJ2-1. From germline, CDR1 is MNHEY and CDR2 SVGAGI. There are 15 residues in the CDR3. This chain's CDR3 is CASSYQGSSYNEQFF.

The J gene is TRBJ1-4, the V gene TRBV11-2; checking the TCRdb D call of TRBD1 is not possible without DNA. The germline CDR1 and CDR2 sequences are SGHAT and FQNNGV. The CDR3 is made up of 14 amino acids. The chain's CDR3 is CASSSSGQHEKLFF.

The chain joins TRBV6-2 or TRBV6-3 to TRBJ1-5; TCRdb designates TRBD1, a call that cannot be tested without DNA. CDR1 is MNHEY, CDR2 SVGEGT, per germline. The length of the CDR3 is 13 residues. CDR3 amino acids: CASSPRGNQPQHF.

This chain connects TRBV19 to TRBJ2-7; TCRdb's assignment of TRBD1 cannot be checked, as there is no DNA. CDR1 LNHDA and CDR2 SQIVND come from the germline V gene (reference sequence). CDR3 length: 17 residues. CDR3: CASSSYRDRGTGYEQYF.

The J gene is TRBJ1-2, the V gene TRBV7-2; TCRdb reports TRBD1, a call that lacks DNA to check it against. Germline V gene data show CDR1 as SGHTA and CDR2 as FQGNSA. CDR3 length: 14 residues. The CDR3 loop reads CASSLVGVGYGYTF. Complete variable domain (other parts from reference TRBV7-2 and TRBJ1-2): GAGVSQSPSNKVTEKGKDVELRCDPISGHTALYWYRQSLGQGLEFLIYFQGNSAPDKSGLPSDRFSAERTGGSVSTLTIQRTQQEDSAVYLCASSLVGVGYGYTFGSGTRLTVV.

This rearrangement joins TRBV6-1 to TRBJ2-3; TCRdb's D call of TRBD1 is untestable without DNA. The CDR3 loop spans 16 amino acids. Germline V CDR1 and CDR2: MNHNS, SASEGT. Here the CDR3 reads CASSGIPGQGTDTQYF.

This chain uses TRBV5-1 with TRBJ2-5; TCRdb's assignment of TRBD2 cannot be checked, as there is no DNA. The germline V gene has CDR1 SGHRS and CDR2 YFSETQ. This CDR3 spans 17 amino acids. The CDR3 spells CASSLASGTSHEETQYF. Complete variable domain (other parts from reference TRBV5-1 and TRBJ2-5): KAGVTQTPRYLIKTRGQQVTLSCSPISGHRSVSWYQQTPGQGLQFLFEYFSETQRNKGNFPGRFSGRQFSNSRSEMNVSTLELGDSALYLCASSLASGTSHEETQYFGPGTRLLVL.

The rearrangement joins TRBV18 to TRBJ1-1; the D call from TCRdb, TRBD1, cannot be confirmed without DNA. This CDR3 spans 15 amino acids. Germline V gene lookup returns CDR1 KGHSH and CDR2 LQKENI. CDR3: CASSPSPMSGTEAFF.

V usage is TRBV9 and J usage is TRBJ2-1. Per the germline V gene, CDR1 is SGDLS and CDR2 is YYNGEE. This CDR3 has 14 amino acids. The CDR3 reads CASTTVGAYNEQFF.

The chain combines TRBV6-2 or TRBV6-3 with TRBJ2-7; the D call of TRBD1 rests on TCRdb alone, since no DNA is present to check it. Germline CDR1 and CDR2: MNHEY and SVGEGT. CDR3 length: 16 amino acids. The chain's CDR3 is CASSEAAMRDVYEQYF.

V is TRBV7-9 and J is TRBJ2-5; the TRBD2 assignment by TCRdb is unverifiable without DNA. This CDR3 has 15 amino acids. CDR1 is SEHNR, CDR2 FQNEAQ, per germline (reference sequence). The CDR3 is CASSSTGGGLETQYF.

This chain uses TRBV5-1 with TRBJ2-3; TCRdb's D call, TRBD1, is unchecked because there is no DNA. This CDR3 is built from 14 residues. Germline CDR1 SGHRS, CDR2 YFSETQ. CDR3 residues: CASSPVQGLDTQYF.